A selection of T cell receptor beta chains follows, all from one sample in a study of shared clonotypes between healthy human individuals. The assay was immunoSEQ multiplex PCR, and TCRdb's table has in-frame clones only and misses some. Found here are 190,000 or so clones, around 63% of them singletons; the top ten hold 10%. Sequenced sample: memory CD4+ T cells sorted from blood. These receptors all come from a man aged 25-45 years in good health. Both conserved end residues are part of each CDR3. The order of the fields is J gene, clone size, D gene, V gene, CDR3 protein, CDR3 DNA. A D gene is named only where the DNA matches it firmly. Clone sizes are given selectively: once, few, many, or a class where the clone is expanded.

>TRBJ1-1|NA|TRBD1|TRBV2
CASNNRGMEAFF
TGTGCCAGCAACAACAGGGGAATGGAAGCTTTCTTT
>TRBJ2-7|NA|TRBD1|TRBV29-1
CSVDLRTGGIYEQYF
TGCAGCGTTGACCTCAGGACAGGGGGCATTTACGAGCAGTACTTC
>TRBJ1-5|NA|NA|TRBV19
CASIRDSNSNQPQHF
TGTGCCAGTATTCGTGACAGCAATAGCAATCAGCCCCAGCATTTT
>TRBJ1-5|NA|NA|TRBV19
CASSKGPEMGNQPQHF
TGTGCCAGTAGTAAGGGTCCGGAGATGGGCAATCAGCCCCAGCATTTT
>TRBJ2-5|NA|TRBD2|TRBV5-1
CASSSGEGLETQYF
TGCGCCAGCAGCTCGGGGGAGGGCCTTGAGACCCAGTACTTC
>TRBJ2-1|NA|NA|TRBV5-1
CASSFTEAGTYNEQFF
TGCGCCAGCAGCTTCACCGAGGCTGGAACCTACAATGAGCAGTTCTTC
>TRBJ2-3|NA|TRBD2|TRBV5-1
CASSLYATPTGGEGDTQYF
TGCGCCAGCAGCTTATACGCCACCCCGACGGGAGGAGAAGGAGATACGCAGTATTTT
>TRBJ2-7|NA|TRBD2|TRBV18
CASSPVPPSGSVSYEQYF
TGTGCCAGCTCACCAGTCCCCCCTAGCGGGAGTGTCTCCTACGAGCAGTACTTC
>TRBJ1-2|NA|NA|TRBV27
CASSFLGVGTYGYTF
TGTGCCAGCAGTTTCTTGGGAGTAGGGACCTATGGCTACACCTTC
>TRBJ2-3|NA|NA|TRBV7-9
CASSFTGDSSQYF
TGTGCCAGCAGCTTCACTGGGGACTCATCGCAGTATTTT
>TRBJ2-7|once|NA|TRBV25-1
CASSIGRHYEQYF
TGTGCCAGCAGTATCGGCAGACACTACGAGCAGTACTTC
>TRBJ2-5|NA|NA|TRBV7-9
CASSSLLGGVDRFQETQYF
TGTGCCAGCAGCTCCCTATTAGGGGGGGTGGACAGATTCCAAGAGACCCAGTACTTC
>TRBJ1-1|many|TRBD1|TRBV18
CASSLQGASEAFF
TGTGCCAGCTCACTACAGGGGGCATCTGAAGCTTTCTTT
>TRBJ1-4|many|NA|TRBV5-1
CASSVGVSNEKLFF
TGCGCCAGCAGCGTGGGGGTCTCTAATGAAAAACTGTTTTTT
>TRBJ2-7|once|TRBD2|TRBV6-4
CASSQGTSGSYEQYF
TGTGCCAGCAGCCAAGGGACTAGCGGCTCCTACGAGCAGTACTTC
>TRBJ2-3|NA|TRBD2|TRBV7-2
CASSLEGGRRSDTQYF
TGTGCCAGCAGCCTCGAGGGAGGGAGGAGGTCAGATACGCAGTATTTT
>TRBJ1-1|NA|NA|TRBV18
CASSPTLNTEAFF
TGTGCCAGCTCGCCGACATTGAACACTGAAGCTTTCTTT
>TRBJ2-5|NA|TRBD1|TRBV7-9
CASSLGQGSPTQYF
TGTGCCAGCAGCTTAGGACAGGGGAGCCCGACCCAGTACTTC
>TRBJ2-1|few|NA|TRBV7-8
CASSYGGGSYNEQFF
TGTGCCAGCAGCTACGGAGGGGGCTCCTACAATGAGCAGTTCTTC
>TRBJ1-2|NA|NA|TRBV6-9
CASSSGYGYTF
TGTGCCAGCAGTTCAGGGTATGGCTACACCTTC
>TRBJ2-3|NA|NA|TRBV18
CASSPYDRSTDTQYF
TGTGCCAGCTCACCCTACGACAGGAGCACAGATACGCAGTATTTT
>TRBJ1-4|NA|NA|TRBV5-1
CASKSAGTLNEKLFF
TGCGCCAGCAAAAGCGCCGGGACGTTGAATGAAAAACTGTTTTTT
>TRBJ2-2|once|NA|TRBV9
CASSVKAGNTGELFF
TGTGCCAGCAGCGTAAAAGCAGGGAACACCGGGGAGCTGTTTTTT
>TRBJ1-2|NA|NA|TRBV7-2
CASSLVVGAPYTF
TGTGCCAGCAGCTTAGTCGTGGGCGCGCCGTACACCTTC
>TRBJ2-7|few|NA|TRBV2
CASRIQYEQYF
TGTGCCAGCAGGATACAATACGAGCAGTACTTC
>TRBJ2-1|once|TRBD2|TRBV30
CAWTSGRAVSYNEQFF
TGTGCCTGGACTAGCGGGAGGGCCGTCTCCTACAATGAGCAGTTCTTC
>TRBJ1-5|NA|NA|TRBV28
CASRRQSYQPQHF
TGTGCCAGCAGACGGCAGAGCTATCAGCCCCAGCATTTT
>TRBJ1-4|NA|NA|TRBV4-3
CASSRHPDGAEKLFF
TGCGCCAGCAGCCGACACCCCGATGGCGCTGAAAAACTGTTTTTT
>TRBJ2-3|few|NA|TRBV2
CASSPVRASDTQYF
TGTGCCAGCAGCCCTGTGAGGGCCTCAGATACGCAGTATTTT
>TRBJ1-4|NA|NA|TRBV29-1
CSVEGSATNEKLFF
TGCAGCGTTGAGGGAAGCGCAACTAATGAAAAACTGTTTTTT
>TRBJ2-5|few|NA|TRBV20-1
CSASPLETQYF
TGCAGTGCTAGCCCTCTGGAGACCCAGTACTTC
>TRBJ1-1|NA|NA|TRBV7-3
CASSLARVGSEAFF
TGTGCCAGCAGCTTAGCCAGGGTCGGGTCTGAAGCTTTCTTT
>TRBJ1-4|NA|NA|TRBV5-5
CASSLTAGYATNEKLFF
TGTGCCAGCAGCTTGACGGCAGGGTACGCAACTAATGAAAAACTGTTTTTT
>TRBJ2-7|once|NA|TRBV2
CASSPTEEQYF
TGTGCCAGCAGTCCGACAGAAGAGCAGTACTTC
>TRBJ2-2|NA|NA|TRBV15
CATSRRGGTFTGELFF
TGTGCCACCAGCCGAAGGGGGGGGACGTTCACCGGGGAGCTGTTTTTT
>TRBJ2-7|NA|NA|TRBV7-2
CASSRLGGARHEQYF
TGTGCCAGCAGCCGTCTAGGAGGGGCGCGTCACGAGCAGTACTTC
>TRBJ2-3|many|TRBD1|TRBV5-1
CASSPGQGEDTQYF
TGCGCCAGCAGCCCCGGACAGGGAGAGGATACGCAGTATTTT
>TRBJ1-1|NA|TRBD1|TRBV5-4
CASSKQGARTEAFF
TGTGCCAGCAGTAAACAGGGGGCACGGACTGAAGCTTTCTTT
>TRBJ2-7|NA|TRBD1|TRBV7-8
CASTNRDRASYEQYF
TGTGCCAGCACAAATAGGGACAGGGCAAGCTACGAGCAGTACTTC
>TRBJ2-1|NA|NA|TRBV27
CASSLMRTVEFF
TGTGCCAGCAGTTTAATGCGTACTGTGGAGTTCTTC
>TRBJ2-4|NA|TRBD2|TRBV6-1
CATTSGAIQYF
TGTGCCACCACTAGCGGCGCCATTCAGTACTTC
>TRBJ2-7|NA|NA|TRBV5-4
CASSLLGGQDLEQYF
TGTGCCAGCAGCTTGTTAGGAGGGCAGGATCTCGAGCAGTACTTC
>TRBJ1-1|few|TRBD1|TRBV18
CASSPSPPTGGLNTEAFF
TGTGCCAGCTCACCCTCCCCGCCGACAGGGGGCCTTAACACTGAAGCTTTCTTT
>TRBJ1-2|many|NA|TRBV28
CASSPTEGSHGYTF
TGTGCCAGCAGTCCAACCGAGGGGTCCCATGGCTACACCTTC
>TRBJ2-3|NA|TRBD2|TRBV9
CASSLTSGRTDTQYF
TGTGCCAGCAGCTTGACTAGCGGGAGAACCGATACGCAGTATTTT